The 24 T cell receptor beta chains given below trace back to one sample, sequenced in a study of blood T cell repertoires in COVID-19. Data came from immunoSEQ multiplex PCR; TCRdb stores just in-frame clones and leaves some out. The table includes roughly 250,000 clones, 87% detected once. Sequenced input: PBMCs or T cells enriched from blood (not recorded which). The receptors originated from a woman aged 30 to 39 with acute COVID-19.

The DNA of the CDR3 is TGTGCCAGCAGTGAACAGGGGAACACTGAAGCTTTCTTT. Protein sequence: CASSEQGNTEAFF. The chain employs TRBV6-4 and TRBJ1-1, with TRBD1 as a possible D gene (6 bases). Trimming took 3 bases from V and 1 from J, leaving 6 bases between them. The CDR3 length is 13 residues. The germline gives CDR1 MRHNA, CDR2 SNTAGT.

The chain has TRBV10-3 and TRBJ2-2; TRBD1 agrees at 9 bases. This CDR3 is 14 amino acids long. V trimming: 7 bases; J trimming: 3 bases; junction bases outside the gene matches: 3. CDR1 is ENHRY, CDR2 SYGVKD, per germline. Here the CDR3 reads CAINRDRDTGELFF. Written as DNA, the CDR3 is TGTGCCATCAATCGGGACAGGGACACCGGGGAGCTGTTTTTT.

The chain combines TRBV18 with TRBJ1-1, with D unclear. Trimming pared 1 base from V and 6 bases from J, leaving 9 bases between. Germline CDR1 KGHSH, CDR2 LQKENI. This CDR3 has 13 residues. Here the CDR3 reads CASSPLQEAEAFF. CDR3 DNA: TGTGCCAGCTCACCACTACAAGAGGCTGAAGCTTTCTTT.

This clone was counted once. V gene TRBV6-5 combines with J gene TRBJ2-3; D is possibly TRBD1 (5 bases). V gave up 2 bases and J gave up 0 bases, with 9 bases separating them. The germline V gene has CDR1 MNHEY and CDR2 SVGAGI. The CDR3 covers 15 residues. The CDR3 protein is CASSYRGTSTDTQYF. The CDR3 nucleotides read TGTGCCAGCAGTTACAGGGGTACTAGCACAGATACGCAGTATTTT.

The chain is built from TRBV4-3 and TRBJ2-1; maybe TRBD2 (6 bases). Trimming removed 4 bases from V and 9 bases from J, with 19 bases in between. CDR1 is LGHNA and CDR2 is YSLEER in the germline V gene. The CDR3 is made up of 15 amino acids. The CDR3 loop is CASSRLDGGTAEQFF. CDR3 sequence (DNA): TGCGCCAGCAGCCGACTGGACGGGGGAACGGCTGAGCAGTTCTTC.

The chain combines TRBV5-1 with TRBJ1-1; D is undetermined. The CDR3 totals 13 residues. Germline CDR1 reads SGHRS; CDR2 reads YFSETQ. The V and J ends lost 0 bases and 3 bases respectively, with 6 bases between them. The CDR3 DNA reads TGCGCCAGCAGCTTGGTGTCCGACACTGAAGCTTTCTTT. Protein: CASSLVSDTEAFF.

The chain is built from TRBV19 and TRBJ2-7; D is possibly TRBD1 (5 bases). The length of the CDR3 is 14 residues. From germline, CDR1 is LNHDA and CDR2 SQIVND (reference sequence). V shed 2 bases and J shed 4 bases, with 12 bases lying between them. CDR3 nucleotide sequence: TGTGCCAGTAGTATATCGGTAGGACAATACGAGCAGTACTTC. This translates into CASSISVGQYEQYF.

The V gene is TRBV4-1, the J gene TRBJ1-1; D is possibly TRBD1 (5 bases). V was shortened by 1 base and J by 4 bases, with 13 bases between the two germline ends. The germline CDR1 and CDR2 sequences are MGHRA and YSYEKL. CDR3 length equals 15 residues. The CDR3 bases are TGCGCCAGCAGCCAAGGGTCGGGGGTTTTCACTGAAGCTTTCTTT. Amino acids: CASSQGSGVFTEAFF.

This clone was recorded once. The genes are TRBV7-6 and TRBJ1-1, with a weak D call TRBD1 (5 bases). Germline loops: CDR1 SGHVS, CDR2 FNYEAQ. The CDR3 sequence is 14 residues long. Deletions cut 7 bases from V and 1 base from J, with 13 bases between. In DNA, the CDR3 is TGTGCCAGCACTCCTGCGGGGGAGAACACTGAAGCTTTCTTT. It encodes CASTPAGENTEAFF.

The chain joins TRBV2 to TRBJ1-6; unclear D gene. Germline V gene lookup returns CDR1 SNHLY and CDR2 FYNNEI. The V gene lost 8 bases and the J gene lost 9 bases, with 14 bases spanning the gap. The length of the CDR3 is 13 residues. The CDR3 reads CASFRGQFSPLHF. Here the CDR3 DNA reads TGTGCCAGCTTTAGAGGGCAATTTTCACCCCTCCACTTT. The full variable domain, with the rest looked up from reference TRBV2 and TRBJ1-6, is EPEVTQTPSHQVTQMGQEVILRCVPISNHLYFYWYRQILGQKVEFLVSFYNNEISEKSEIFDDQFSVERPDGSNFTLKIRSTKLEDSAMYFCASFRGQFSPLHFGNGTRLTVT.

The chain combines TRBV29-1 with TRBJ1-1; TRBD1 matches at 7 bases. V lost 8 bases to trimming and J lost 5 bases; unmatched junction nucleotides: 8. Germline loops: CDR1 SQVTM, CDR2 ANQGSEA. The CDR3 is made up of 12 amino acids. The CDR3 nucleotides are TGCAGCATAACCGGGACAGAAACTGAAGCTTTCTTT. Its protein is CSITGTETEAFF.

The chain carries TRBV14 and TRBJ1-1; D is unclear. Trimming took off 6 bases at V and 4 bases at J, with 18 bases between the two ends. The CDR3 consists of 15 residues. Germline V CDR1 and CDR2: SGHDN, FVKESK. The CDR3 nucleotides are TGTGCCAGCAGTCCTTCTTTCTACGGGGTCACTGAAGCTTTCTTT. Its translation: CASSPSFYGVTEAFF.

This CDR3 is CAWSGLAGWQETQYF. The DNA of the CDR3 is TGTGCCTGGAGTGGCTTAGCGGGGTGGCAAGAGACCCAGTACTTC. The chain uses TRBV30 and TRBJ2-5; 8 bases line up with TRBD2. The CDR3 loop spans 15 amino acids. Germline trimming cut 1 base from V and 2 bases from J; bases unmatched to any gene: 6. The germline gives CDR1 GTSNPN, CDR2 SVGIG (reference sequence).

This chain joins TRBV27 and TRBJ1-1; D ambiguous. Trimming pared 0 bases from V and 2 bases from J, leaving 4 bases between. Germline V gene sequence: CDR1 MNHEY, CDR2 SMNVEV (reference sequence). CDR3 length equals 13 residues. The CDR3 sequence is CASSLSYNTEAFF. DNA of the CDR3: TGTGCCAGCAGTTTATCCTATAACACTGAAGCTTTCTTT.

The V and J genes are TRBV18 and TRBJ1-1; 9 positions agree with TRBD1. The CDR3 loop spans 15 amino acids. Unmatched junction bases numbered 4, after V lost 4 bases and J lost 1 base. The germline CDR1 and CDR2 sequences are KGHSH and LQKENI. The CDR3 protein is CASSLDRGENTEAFF. CDR3 in DNA: TGTGCCAGCTCACTGGACAGGGGAGAGAACACTGAAGCTTTCTTT.

This clone is a singleton in its sample. The chain carries TRBV6-5 and TRBJ1-1; D is perhaps TRBD1 (6 bases). V shed 0 bases and J shed 5 bases, with 13 bases lying between them. The CDR3 is made up of 15 amino acids. The germline V gene encodes CDR1 MNHEY and CDR2 SVGAGI. CDR3: CASSYSTGLGTEAFF. The DNA of the CDR3 is TGTGCCAGCAGTTACTCGACAGGCCTAGGGACTGAAGCTTTCTTT.

The chain uses TRBV27 and TRBJ2-2; 10 nucleotides agree with TRBD2. Germline V gene lookup returns CDR1 MNHEY and CDR2 SMNVEV (reference sequence). Trimming at V came to 3 bases and at J to 0 bases, leaving 4 bases not matched to a gene. The CDR3 loop spans 17 amino acids. The CDR3 protein is CASSFASGGANTGELFF. The CDR3 bases are TGTGCCAGCAGTTTCGCCAGCGGGGGGGCGAACACCGGGGAGCTGTTTTTT.

The CDR3 loop is CASSLWAQVYEQYF. CDR3 nucleotides: TGTGCCAGCAGCTTGTGGGCCCAGGTATACGAGCAGTACTTC. The chain has TRBV5-6 and TRBJ2-7, with no clear D. Germline V gene sequence: CDR1 SGHDT, CDR2 YYEEEE. The length of the CDR3 is 14 residues. With 1 base removed from V and 4 bases from J, the gap between germline ends came to 12 bases.

The chain uses TRBV5-1 and TRBJ1-5, with 9 bases that match TRBD1. This CDR3 has 16 amino acids. After removal of 0 bases from V and 3 bases from J, the junction contained 4 bases not matched to a gene. Germline V gene lookup returns CDR1 SGHRS and CDR2 YFSETQ. This chain's CDR3 is CASSLDGTGYNQPQHF. For the CDR3, the DNA is TGCGCCAGCAGCTTGGATGGGACAGGGTACAATCAGCCCCAGCATTTT.

The genes are TRBV7-9 and TRBJ1-1; D remains unclear. Germline lookup yields CDR1 SEHNR and CDR2 FQNEAQ (reference sequence). The V gene lost 2 bases and the J gene lost 3 bases, with 13 bases spanning the gap. This CDR3 comprises 15 residues. CDR3 DNA sequence: TGTGCCAGCAGCTTATTTCTGGGCTCCTACACTGAAGCTTTCTTT. It yields the protein CASSLFLGSYTEAFF. Complete variable domain (other parts from reference TRBV7-9 and TRBJ1-1): DTGVSQNPRHKITKRGQNVTFRCDPISEHNRLYWYRQTLGQGPEFLTYFQNEAQLEKSRLLSDRFSAERPKGSFSTLEIQRTEQGDSAMYLCASSLFLGSYTEAFFGQGTRLTVV.

This rearrangement joins TRBV6-2 or TRBV6-3 to TRBJ1-2; D uncertain. Germline CDR1 is MNHEY and CDR2 is SVGEGT. The V gene lost 4 bases and the J gene lost 8 bases, with 17 bases spanning the gap. The CDR3 is 14 residues long. The CDR3 sequence: CASSSQEVVRGYTF. The CDR3 DNA follows: TGTGCCAGCAGTTCCCAGGAGGTGGTCCGGGGCTACACCTTC.

The chain combines TRBV5-6 with TRBJ1-2; D not certain. Germline V gives CDR1 SGHDT, CDR2 YYEEEE. The CDR3 runs 19 residues. The V end lost 3 bases, the J end lost 2 bases, and 26 bases lay between the germline ends. The CDR3 DNA sequence: TGTGCCAGCAGCTCCATACTCCCTCCCACCGGGGTCGTAAACTATGGCTACACCTTC. This sequence encodes CASSSILPPTGVVNYGYTF. Supplemented by reference TRBV5-6 and TRBJ1-2, the full variable domain reads DAGVTQSPTHLIKTRGQQVTLRCSPKSGHDTVSWYQQALGQGPQFIFQYYEEEERQRGNFPDRFSGHQFPNYSSELNVNALLLGDSALYLCASSSILPPTGVVNYGYTFGSGTRLTVV.

The chain employs TRBV19 and TRBJ2-7; 9 positions match TRBD1. The CDR3 has 14 residues. With 7 bases clipped from V and 4 bases from J, the junction kept 8 bases outside the gene matches. The V gene's germline CDR1 is LNHDA and CDR2 SQIVND (reference sequence). Written as DNA, the CDR3 is TGTGCCAGTACTCCCGGGACAGGGTTGTACGAGCAGTACTTC. Its protein is CASTPGTGLYEQYF.

The V call is TRBV5-4, the J call TRBJ2-5, with unresolved D. V lost 1 base to trimming and J lost 5 bases, with 15 bases between them. There are 15 residues in the CDR3. CDR1 is SGHNT, CDR2 YYREEE, per germline (reference sequence). The CDR3 is CASSLKLPGLETQYF. The DNA for the CDR3 is TGTGCCAGCAGCTTGAAACTCCCCGGGTTGGAGACCCAGTACTTC. Combining the CDR3 with reference TRBV5-4 and TRBJ2-5 gives the whole variable domain ETGVTQSPTHLIKTRGQQVTLRCSSQSGHNTVSWYQQALGQGPQFIFQYYREEENGRGNFPPRFSGLQFPNYSSELNVNALELDDSALYLCASSLKLPGLETQYFGPGTRLLVL.